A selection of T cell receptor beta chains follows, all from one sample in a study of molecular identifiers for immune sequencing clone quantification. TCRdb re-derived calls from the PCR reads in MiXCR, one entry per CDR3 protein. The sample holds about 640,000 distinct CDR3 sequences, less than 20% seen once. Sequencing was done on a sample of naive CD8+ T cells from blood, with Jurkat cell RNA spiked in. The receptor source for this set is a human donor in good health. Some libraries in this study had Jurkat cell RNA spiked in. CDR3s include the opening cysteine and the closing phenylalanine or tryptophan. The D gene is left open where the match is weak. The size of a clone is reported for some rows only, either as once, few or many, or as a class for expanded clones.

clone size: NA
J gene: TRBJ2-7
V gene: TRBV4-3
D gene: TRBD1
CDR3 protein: CASSQDLTGQGLEQYF
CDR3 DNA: TGCGCCAGCAGCCAAGATCTTACAGGACAGGGTCTCGAGCAGTACTTC

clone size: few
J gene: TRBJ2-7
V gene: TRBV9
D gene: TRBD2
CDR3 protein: CASSVGGGEQYF
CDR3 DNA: TGTGCCAGCAGCGTAGGGGGGGGCGAGCAGTACTTC

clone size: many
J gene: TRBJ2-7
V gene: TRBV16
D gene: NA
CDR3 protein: CASSQSVDTYEQYF
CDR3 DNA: TGTGCCAGCAGCCAATCGGTCGATACCTACGAGCAGTACTTC

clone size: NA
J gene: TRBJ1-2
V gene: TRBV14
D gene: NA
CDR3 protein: CASSQAADKYFYGYTF
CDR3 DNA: TGTGCCAGCAGCCAAGCGGCAGACAAGTATTTCTATGGCTACACCTTC

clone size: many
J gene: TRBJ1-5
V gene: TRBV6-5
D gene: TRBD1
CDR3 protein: CASRSQGAHQPQHF
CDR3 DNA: TGTGCCAGCCGGTCGCAGGGGGCCCATCAGCCCCAGCATTTT

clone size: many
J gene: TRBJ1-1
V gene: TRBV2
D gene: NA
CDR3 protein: CASSEAPAILSEAFF
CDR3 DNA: TGTGCCAGCAGTGAAGCCCCGGCGATTTTAAGTGAAGCTTTCTTT

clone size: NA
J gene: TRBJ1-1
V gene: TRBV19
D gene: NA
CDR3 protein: CASSYRDLNTEAFF
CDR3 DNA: TGTGCCAGTAGTTACCGGGACCTAAACACTGAAGCTTTCTTT

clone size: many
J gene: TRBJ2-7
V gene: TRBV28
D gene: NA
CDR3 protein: CASSPLLQGTIQDEQYF
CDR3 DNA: TGTGCCAGCAGTCCCCTCCTGCAGGGAACCATTCAAGACGAGCAGTACTTC

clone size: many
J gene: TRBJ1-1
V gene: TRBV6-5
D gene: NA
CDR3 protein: CASSYSGSATEAFF
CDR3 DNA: TGTGCCAGCAGTTACTCTGGCAGTGCCACTGAAGCTTTCTTT

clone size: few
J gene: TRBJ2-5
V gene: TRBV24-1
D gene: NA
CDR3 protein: CATSDGHGQETQYF
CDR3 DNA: TGTGCCACCAGTGATGGACACGGCCAAGAGACCCAGTACTTC

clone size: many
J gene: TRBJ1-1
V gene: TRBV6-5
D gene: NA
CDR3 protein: CASSYGETWNTEAFF
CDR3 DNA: TGTGCCAGCAGTTACGGGGAGACCTGGAACACTGAAGCTTTCTTT

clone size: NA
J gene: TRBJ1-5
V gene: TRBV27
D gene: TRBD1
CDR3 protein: CASRTGVSNQPQHF
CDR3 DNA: TGTGCCAGCAGGACAGGGGTTAGCAATCAGCCCCAGCATTTT

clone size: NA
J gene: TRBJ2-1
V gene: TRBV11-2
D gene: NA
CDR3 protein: CASSLESGSAYSEQFF
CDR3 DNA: TGTGCCAGCAGCTTAGAGAGTGGGTCGGCCTACAGTGAGCAGTTCTTC

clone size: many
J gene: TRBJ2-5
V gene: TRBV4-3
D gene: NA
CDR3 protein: CASSQDEGTQETQYF
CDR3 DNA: TGCGCCAGCAGCCAAGACGAAGGGACCCAAGAGACCCAGTACTTC

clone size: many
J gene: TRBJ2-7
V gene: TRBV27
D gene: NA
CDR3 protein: CASSLIGVRSGWYEQYF
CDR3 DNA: TGTGCCAGCAGTTTAATTGGGGTCAGGAGCGGGTGGTACGAGCAGTACTTC

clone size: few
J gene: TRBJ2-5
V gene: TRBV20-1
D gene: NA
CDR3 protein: CSARDPFRQEYETQYF
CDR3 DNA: TGCAGTGCTAGAGATCCCTTCAGACAGGAGTATGAGACCCAGTACTTC

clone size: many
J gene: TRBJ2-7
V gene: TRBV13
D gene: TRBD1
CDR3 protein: CASSQTGGTSYEQYF
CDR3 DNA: TGTGCCAGCAGCCAAACAGGGGGTACCTCCTACGAGCAGTACTTC

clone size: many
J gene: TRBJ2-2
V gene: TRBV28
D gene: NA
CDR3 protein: CASSFLGNTGELFF
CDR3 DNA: TGTGCCAGCAGTTTTCTGGGGAACACCGGGGAGCTGTTTTTT